The clone carrying this TCR beta chain was seen a few times. Its antigen remains unknown. The data were taken from a study of Graves' ophthalmopathy and Graves' hyperthyroidism. Using RNA transcripts, the TCR beta CDR3 regions were amplified. HTBI primers primed a first-round RT-PCR, and a second-round multiplex PCR followed. Via MiXCR, TCRdb re-called the multiplex PCR reads, giving one row per CDR3 protein. Counted here are 600,000 to 950,000 distinct CDR3 sequences, around 40% occurring once; the ten biggest clones make up 44%. Germline CDR1 KGHDR, CDR2 SFDVKD. This CDR3 is 14 amino acids long. The junction had 8 bases not matched to a gene; V was cut back by 11 bases and J by 5 bases. General study points: The 13-signature model separated ophthalmopathy from stable hyperthyroidism at 85% to 90% sensitivity and about 80% specificity.

Sequenced material: peripheral blood. The rearrangement links TRBV24-1 to TRBJ1-5; 10 positions agree with TRBD1. The sequence came from an adult man with Graves' ophthalmopathy. In nucleotides, the CDR3 is TGTGCCAGCAGATCCGGGACAGGGGATCAGCCCCAGCATTTT. This gives the protein CASRSGTGDQPQHF.